This passage covers 20 T cell receptor beta chains from one sample sequenced in a study of T cell repertoires in cytomegalovirus infection. Antigen specificity for these receptors is unknown. MiXCR was run by TCRdb on the reads, yielding one entry per CDR3 protein. The sample shows tens of thousands of distinct CDR3 sequences, roughly 44% of them seen only once. The specimen comprised CD8+ T cells from cultured PBMCs, sampled from culture after CMV antigen stimulation. The receptors come from a human donor in good health (CMV status not recorded). Some clones in this sample may be carry-over from other donors' samples.

For the CDR3, the DNA is TGTGCCAGCACCGGGACAGATCCCTTCTCGGATGGAAACACCATATATTTT. Its translation is CASTGTDPFSDGNTIYF. The V and J genes are TRBV7-9 and TRBJ1-3; the match to TRBD1 covers 7 bases. V lost 7 bases to trimming and J lost 3 bases; unmatched junction nucleotides: 15. The CDR3 is 17 amino acids. Germline V gene lookup returns CDR1 SEHNR and CDR2 FQNEAQ (reference sequence). The variable domain in full, completed from reference TRBV7-9 and TRBJ1-3, reads DTGVSQNPRHKITKRGQNVTFRCDPISEHNRLYWYRQTLGQGPEFLTYFQNEAQLEKSRLLSDRFSAERPKGSFSTLEIQRTEQGDSAMYLCASTGTDPFSDGNTIYFGEGSWLTVV.

At least ten counts were recorded for this clonotype. The rearrangement joins TRBV7-8 to TRBJ2-7; D is uncertain. The ends were cut back, 4 bases at V and 5 bases at J, with 15 bases in the middle. This CDR3 has 14 amino acids. CDR1 is SGHVS and CDR2 is FQNEAQ in the germline V gene. The CDR3 DNA reads TGTGCCAGCAGCTGGGTGACCCCTGACGACGAGCAGTACTTC. It yields the protein CASSWVTPDDEQYF.

This clonotype occurred once. The genes are TRBV20-1 and TRBJ2-4; TRBD1 might be the D (6 bases). This CDR3 spans 11 amino acids. Germline V gene data show CDR1 as DFQATT and CDR2 as SNEGSKA (reference sequence). The V and J ends lost 3 bases and 7 bases respectively, with 7 bases between them. The CDR3 is CSASQGNIQYF. CDR3 in DNA: TGCAGTGCTAGTCAGGGGAACATTCAGTACTTC.

The genes are TRBV7-6 and TRBJ2-2, with 7 bases identical to TRBD1. The CDR3 has 14 residues. J gave up 6 bases and V 1 base, and 2 bases lay outside the gene matches. Germline values: CDR1 SGHVS, CDR2 FNYEAQ. The CDR3 DNA sequence: TGTGCCAGCAGCTTAGGTACAGGGGCCGGGGAGCTGTTTTTT. The encoded protein is CASSLGTGAGELFF.

V gene TRBV15 combines with J gene TRBJ2-7, with D tentatively TRBD2 (5 bases). The CDR3 is 15 amino acids. The germline CDR1 and CDR2 sequences are LNHNV and YYDKDF (reference sequence). Trimming stripped 3 bases from V and 0 bases from J, with 12 bases between. This CDR3 reads CATSRNSASSYEQYF. CDR3 coding DNA: TGTGCCACCAGCAGGAATAGCGCGAGCTCCTACGAGCAGTACTTC.

CDR3 in amino acids: CASSQDPGGETQYF. CDR3 nucleotide sequence: TGCGCCAGCAGCCAAGATCCGGGGGGGGAGACCCAGTACTTC. The chain joins TRBV4-1 to TRBJ2-5; 8 nucleotides align to TRBD2. From germline, CDR1 is MGHRA and CDR2 YSYEKL. Losses at the gene ends were 0 bases for V and 5 bases for J; bases not matched to a gene: 2. CDR3 length: 14 residues.

There are a few counts of this clonotype. The gene calls are TRBV5-4 and TRBJ2-3; the match to TRBD2 covers 16 bases. Germline CDR1 SGHNT, CDR2 YYREEE (reference sequence). With V trimmed by 4 bases and J by 3 bases, 8 bases remained unmatched. The CDR3 totals 18 residues. CDR3 nucleotide sequence: TGTGCCAGCAGCCCAGGGACTAGCGGGGGGGCCAGGACAGATACGCAGTATTTT. This translates into CASSPGTSGGARTDTQYF. Full variable domain (remainder filled in from reference TRBV5-4 and TRBJ2-3): ETGVTQSPTHLIKTRGQQVTLRCSSQSGHNTVSWYQQALGQGPQFIFQYYREEENGRGNFPPRFSGLQFPNYSSELNVNALELDDSALYLCASSPGTSGGARTDTQYFGPGTRLTVL.

The chain has TRBV7-3 and TRBJ2-7, with D uncertain. V was clipped by 1 base and J by 4 bases, with 8 bases between them. This CDR3 contains 13 residues. Germline lookup yields CDR1 SGHTA and CDR2 FQGTGA. Here the CDR3 reads CASSLRAGYEQYF. The DNA for the CDR3 is TGTGCCAGCAGCTTAAGGGCCGGATACGAGCAGTACTTC. Combining the CDR3 with reference TRBV7-3 and TRBJ2-7 gives the whole variable domain GAGVSQTPSNKVTEKGKYVELRCDPISGHTALYWYRQSLGQGPEFLIYFQGTGAADDSGLPNDRFFAVRPEGSVSTLKIQRTERGDSAVYLCASSLRAGYEQYFGPGTRLTVT.

This clonotype was observed at least ten times. The chain combines TRBV27 with TRBJ1-1, with TRBD1 matching 7 bases. In germline, CDR1 is MNHEY, CDR2 SMNVEV (reference sequence). CDR3 length: 15 amino acids. Losses at the gene ends were 6 bases for V and 1 base for J; bases not matched to a gene: 8. The CDR3 loop is CASSTQRTGNTEAFF. CDR3 nucleotide sequence: TGTGCCAGCAGCACGCAGAGGACAGGGAACACTGAAGCTTTCTTT.

The sample holds a few counts of this clonotype. The chain joins TRBV7-2 to TRBJ1-1; 8 positions agree with TRBD1. The V segment lost 3 bases and the J segment 9 bases; nucleotides outside the gene matches: 12. The CDR3 loop spans 15 amino acids. Germline CDR1 and CDR2: SGHTA and FQGNSA. The DNA for the CDR3 is TGTGCCAGCAGCTTTACTAGGTGGGGACAGGTAAAAGCTTTCTTT. It is translated as CASSFTRWGQVKAFF.

The rearrangement links TRBV10-3 to TRBJ2-7; D perhaps matches TRBD1 (6 bases). The V gene lost 0 bases and the J gene lost 4 bases, with 10 bases spanning the gap. The CDR3 covers 14 residues. Germline CDR1 reads ENHRY; CDR2 reads SYGVKD. The CDR3 region is CAISESGAEYEQYF. As DNA, the CDR3 is TGTGCCATCAGTGAGTCGGGGGCTGAATACGAGCAGTACTTC.

The chain has TRBV5-4 and TRBJ1-4, with a weak D call TRBD1 (6 bases). The CDR3 covers 17 residues. Germline loops: CDR1 SGHNT, CDR2 YYREEE (reference sequence). Trimming left V 4 bases short and J 0 bases short, with 16 bases between. CDR3 region: CASSRRTEFATNEKLFF. CDR3 coding DNA: TGTGCCAGCAGCCGGCGGACAGAATTCGCAACTAATGAAAAACTGTTTTTT.

This clonotype has a handful of counts. The gene calls are TRBV12-3 or TRBV12-4 and TRBJ1-3, with 7 bases identical to TRBD1. The J segment lost 8 bases and the V segment lost 5 bases, leaving 12 bases of the junction unmatched. The CDR3 is 15 residues long. The CDR3 DNA is TGTGCCAGCAGTGATCCACAGGGGACCTCAGACACCATATATTTT. It codes for CASSDPQGTSDTIYF.

As DNA, the CDR3 is TGTGCCAGCAGCTCCTACCGGGACTCCTACGAGCAGTACTTC. It codes for CASSSYRDSYEQYF. The V gene is TRBV7-2, the J gene TRBJ2-7, with D possibly matching TRBD2 (5 bases). The V end lost 4 bases, the J end lost 0 bases, and 10 bases lay between the germline ends. CDR1 and CDR2 from the germline V gene are SGHTA and FQGNSA. The CDR3 contains 14 residues.

The chain carries TRBV11-3 and TRBJ2-3; 9 nucleotides line up with TRBD2. CDR1 is SGHNT and CDR2 is YENEEA in the germline V gene. The J segment lost 1 base and the V segment lost 3 bases, leaving 2 bases of the junction unmatched. The CDR3 is made up of 15 amino acids. CDR3 nucleotide sequence: TGTGCCAGCAGCTTCGTAGCGGGGGGCACAGATACGCAGTATTTT. This gives the protein CASSFVAGGTDTQYF.

This chain links TRBV6-5 with TRBJ2-3; unclear D gene. Germline V gives CDR1 MNHEY, CDR2 SVGAGI. Trimming removed 0 bases at V and 2 bases at J, with 3 bases between. The CDR3 is made up of 13 amino acids. The CDR3 DNA follows: TGTGCCAGCAGTTACTCCTCCACAGATACGCAGTATTTT. Translating it yields CASSYSSTDTQYF.

Comments on this clonotype: A read error may account for a junction end that differs from germline. The CDR3 DNA sequence: TGTACCAGCACCTCCGGGGCACATAACTATGGCTACACCTTC. Amino acids: CTSTSGAHNYGYTF. The chain couples TRBV6-1 to TRBJ1-2; TRBD1 might be the D (5 bases). The germline gives CDR1 MNHNS, CDR2 SASEGT. The CDR3 loop spans 14 amino acids.

The chain uses TRBV11-2 and TRBJ2-3; the D is unclear. Looked up from germline, CDR1 is SGHAT and CDR2 is FQNNGV. CDR3 length: 15 amino acids. The V gene lost 5 bases and the J gene lost 0 bases, with 12 bases spanning the gap. CDR3: CASSRKGRSTDTQYF. CDR3 bases: TGTGCCAGCAGCCGCAAAGGGCGGAGCACAGATACGCAGTATTTT.

This clonotype was counted between two and nine times. CDR3 nucleotide sequence: TGTGCCAGCAGTGATAGGGGCGGCAGCTCCTACAATGAGCAGTTCTTC. The encoded protein is CASSDRGGSSYNEQFF. The chain joins TRBV6-1 to TRBJ2-1; maybe TRBD1 (5 bases). The CDR3 contains 16 residues. Germline lookup yields CDR1 MNHNS and CDR2 SASEGT. The V end lost 3 bases, the J end lost 0 bases, and 12 bases lay between the germline ends.

This clonotype was recorded a few times. The chain has TRBV6-6 and TRBJ1-5, with D hard to call. Germline V CDR1 and CDR2: MNHNY, SVGAGI (reference sequence). V was pared by 6 bases and J by 6 bases, with 6 bases between. The CDR3 is 11 amino acids. In DNA form, the CDR3 reads TGTGCCAGCAGGGATTCTCAGCCCCAGCATTTT. Residues: CASRDSQPQHF.